Here is one TCR beta chain with its context. The antigen is unknown. The CDR3 consists of 14 residues. CDR1 is GTSNPN, CDR2 SVGIG, per germline (reference sequence). The junction had 8 bases not matched to a gene; V was cut back by 4 bases and J by 4 bases. Every bit of the isolated RNA underwent reverse transcription, so sequencing read expressed TCRB transcripts. Only in-frame clones appear in the TCRdb table, and some are missing; sequencing was by immunoSEQ multiplex PCR. The sample contains 300,000 to 400,000 clones, 13% of which appear only once. The sample belongs to a study of beta chain features in type 1 diabetes. Study results and caveats: Patients with Type 1 diabetes showed moderately but significantly shorter TCRB CDR3s in all four CD4+ subsets.

The sequenced sample consisted of naive CD4+ T cells from blood. The TCR originated in a woman aged 18-29 years with type 1 diabetes. The chain joins TRBV30 to TRBJ2-3; 7 bases are shared with TRBD2. The CDR3, as DNA: TGTGCCTGGACCCGAGGTGGGAGGGCAGATACGCAGTATTTT. Its translation: CAWTRGGRADTQYF. The full variable domain, with the rest looked up from reference TRBV30 and TRBJ2-3, is SQTIHQWPATLVQPVGSPLSLECTVEGTSNPNLYWYRQAAGRGLQLLFYSVGIGQISSEVPQNLSASRPQDRQFILSSKKLLLSDSGFYLCAWTRGGRADTQYFGPGTRLTVL.